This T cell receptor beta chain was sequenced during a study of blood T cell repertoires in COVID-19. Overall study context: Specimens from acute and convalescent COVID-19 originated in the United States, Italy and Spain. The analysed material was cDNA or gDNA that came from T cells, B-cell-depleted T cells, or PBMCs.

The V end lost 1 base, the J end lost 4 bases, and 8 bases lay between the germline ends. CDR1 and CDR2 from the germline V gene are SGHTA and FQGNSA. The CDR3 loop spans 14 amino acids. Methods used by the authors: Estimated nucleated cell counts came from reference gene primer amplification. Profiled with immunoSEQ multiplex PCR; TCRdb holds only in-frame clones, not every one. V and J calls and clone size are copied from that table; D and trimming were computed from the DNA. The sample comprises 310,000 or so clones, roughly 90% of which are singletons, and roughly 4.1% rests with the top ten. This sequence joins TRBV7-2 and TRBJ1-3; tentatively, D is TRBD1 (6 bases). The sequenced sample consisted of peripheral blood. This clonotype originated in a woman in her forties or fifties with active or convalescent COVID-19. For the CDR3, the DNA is TGTGCCAGCAGCTTAGGACAGGTGGGAAACACCATATATTTT. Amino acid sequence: CASSLGQVGNTIYF.